This TCR beta chain was captured in a study of CD8 T cells in Susac syndrome (dated by TCRdb to the late 2010s). Regarding the research as a whole: Whether CD8+ T cell activation and differentiation in Susac syndrome was antigen driven was tested using repertoire sequencing. The study compared CD8+ T cell repertoire clonality among 12 healthy donors, around 14 Susac syndrome patients and 15 or so multiple sclerosis patients. The research as a whole found: The number of individuals in the TCR sequencing and HLA analysis was recognized as being relatively small.

As to this clonotype: Its antigen remains undetermined. No much larger clone exists at a distance of one base, and base qualities are not known.

Relative to germline, V is missing 11 bases and J is missing 0 bases, with 7 bases of the junction outside any gene match. Reading the germline V gene gives CDR1 MDHEN and CDR2 SYDVKM. Measured from the cysteine to the phenylalanine, the CDR3 is 13 residues long. Left in the record is the CDR3 DNA by itself, 39 bases read in frame from the first base. RNA was extracted using the RNeasy kit, and about 0.5 to 1 microgram was reverse transcribed with random hexamers. The immunoSEQ multiplex PCR assay, which covers 54 Vbeta and 13 Jbeta segments, was used to amplify TCR beta CDR3 regions. Bias from PCR amplification was corrected by using a synthetic template baseline for primer optimization and for computational correction. On the authors' methods: Reads were annotated to V, D and J genes according to IMGT and were analyzed with immunoSEQ Analyzer, with only productive sequences retained. Clonality was computed as one minus Shannon entropy normalized by log2 of the number of productive unique sequences. For each patient and control, public and private clones were evaluated within the 100 most prevalent clones. Susac-specific clones were defined as absent from healthy and MS cohorts, 850 to 1,300 published viral clones and other ImmuneACCESS disease sequences. TCRdb passed the public sequencing reads through fastp at Q25 and MiXCR, retaining productive beta sequences. CDR3 protein duplicates are merged, each entry listing the most common genes and DNA. The V and J calls and clone size are TCRdb's, not the authors'. The sample table shows 250,000 to 300,000 distinct CDR3 sequences, and 65% to 90% are seen once. The ten largest clonotypes hold roughly 0.21% of the sample.

Peripheral blood CD8+ and CD4+ T cells from healthy donors, Susac syndrome patients and multiple sclerosis patients were profiled by high-throughput TCR beta sequencing. Multiple sclerosis controls were treatment-naive patients with stable or active relapsing-remitting disease fulfilling revised McDonald criteria. CD8+ TEMRA cells were enriched by FACS, while bulk CD8+ and CD4+ T cells were purified by magnetic negative isolation. Blood was collected in EDTA tubes and processed within 24 hours, with PBMCs isolated through density gradient centrifugation. PBMCs intended for TCR sequencing were frozen in liquid nitrogen and were later thawed in a 37 degrees C water bath. The sorted or isolated CD4+, CD8+ and CD8+ TEMRA cells had a purity of 90% or higher.

The receptor comes from a human donor with multiple sclerosis. Source material: CD8+ T cells from PBMCs. Recombination connected TRBV28 to TRBJ2-7, with 7 central nucleotides matching TRBD2. The nucleotides are TGTGCCGCTTCATGGGGGGGCTCCTACGAGCAGTACTTC. Its protein reads: CAASWGGSYEQYF.